Listed here are 18 T cell receptor beta chains from one sample, sequenced in a study of T cell responses to AZD1222 COVID-19 vaccine. Assay: immunoSEQ multiplex PCR; the TCRdb copy retains only in-frame clones and omits some. Altogether about 110,000 clones are present, approximately 92% being singletons, with the ten largest covering roughly 1.2%. The sample in question was peripheral blood, obtained on day 0 of AZD1222 vaccination. Source of these receptors: an adult in good health.

The chain links TRBV11-2 to TRBJ2-3; the match to TRBD2 covers 7 bases. Per germline, CDR1 SGHAT and CDR2 FQNNGV. Trimming took 1 base from V and 4 from J; bases not matched to a gene: 2. The CDR3 is made up of 14 amino acids. Here the CDR3 DNA reads TGTGCCAGCAGCTTAGGGCTAGCGGCAGATACGCAGTATTTT. Translated, it gives CASSLGLAADTQYF.

This clone was recorded only once. The chain has TRBV13 and TRBJ2-2, with TRBD2 matching 9 bases. V lost 1 base to trimming and J lost 0 bases; unmatched junction nucleotides: 0. The CDR3 length is 16 residues. CDR1 and CDR2 (germline): PRHDT, FYEKMQ (reference sequence). The DNA for the CDR3 is TGTGCCAGCAGCTTAGTAGCGGGAGCGAACACCGGGGAGCTGTTTTTT. This codes for CASSLVAGANTGELFF.

V usage is TRBV5-1 and J usage is TRBJ1-4; a weak D match, TRBD1 (5 bases). The CDR3 covers 15 residues. V was clipped by 5 bases and J by 0 bases, with 11 bases between them. In germline, CDR1 is SGHRS, CDR2 YFSETQ. The CDR3 spells CASRVGESTNEKLFF. In DNA, the CDR3 is TGCGCCAGCAGGGTAGGGGAATCAACTAATGAAAAACTGTTTTTT. The variable domain in full, with the rest retrieved from reference TRBV5-1 and TRBJ1-4, is KAGVTQTPRYLIKTRGQQVTLSCSPISGHRSVSWYQQTPGQGLQFLFEYFSETQRNKGNFPGRFSGRQFSNSRSEMNVSTLELGDSALYLCASRVGESTNEKLFFGSGTQLSVL.

This clone has only one observation. The rearrangement joins TRBV24-1 to TRBJ2-1, with 7 bases aligning to TRBD1. The V gene's germline CDR1 is KGHDR and CDR2 SFDVKD. The CDR3 runs to 14 residues. Trimming took 9 bases from V and 0 from J; bases not matched to a gene: 4. The DNA for the CDR3 is TGTGCCACCGCAAGGACAGGCTCCTACAATGAGCAGTTCTTC. Translation gives CATARTGSYNEQFF.

The chain recombines TRBV6-2 or TRBV6-3 with TRBJ1-2; unclear D gene. Germline V gene lookup returns CDR1 MNHEY and CDR2 SVGEGT. This CDR3 has 14 residues. Trimming stripped 2 bases from V and 4 bases from J, with 11 bases between. The CDR3 is CASSYRAGSYGYTF. CDR3 in DNA: TGTGCCAGCAGTTACAGGGCAGGTTCCTATGGCTACACCTTC.

The chain is built from TRBV30 and TRBJ1-3, with 7 positions matching TRBD1. Looked up from germline, CDR1 is GTSNPN and CDR2 is SVGIG (reference sequence). The CDR3 is made up of 13 amino acids. The V gene end was trimmed by 5 bases and the J gene end by 4 bases; junction bases not matched to a gene: 5. The CDR3 DNA follows: TGTGCCTGGGAAGGGGGCTCAGGAAACACCATATATTTT. This codes for CAWEGGSGNTIYF.

The CDR3 region is CASWARGMNTEAFF. As DNA, the CDR3 is TGTGCCAGCTGGGCCCGAGGTATGAACACTGAAGCTTTCTTT. The chain joins TRBV28 to TRBJ1-1; D remains ambiguous. The CDR3 has 14 amino acids. CDR1 and CDR2 (germline): MDHEN, SYDVKM. Trimming left V 8 bases short and J 0 bases short, with 13 bases between.

The chain joins TRBV3-1 (or the pseudogene TRBV3-2) to TRBJ1-6; D is unresolved. Germline CDR1 and CDR2: LGHDT and YNNKEL (reference sequence). The V end lost 1 base, the J end lost 0 bases, and 13 bases lay between the germline ends. The CDR3 loop spans 18 amino acids. CDR3 sequence: CASSQVPIGSSYNSPLHF. For the CDR3, the DNA is TGTGCCAGCAGCCAAGTCCCAATTGGGTCCTCCTATAATTCACCCCTCCACTTT.

The chain recombines TRBV6-2 or TRBV6-3 with TRBJ2-7; D gene ambiguous. Trimming shortened V by 0 bases and J by 0 bases, and 9 bases separated the two germline ends. The germline V gene has CDR1 MNHEY and CDR2 SVGEGT. This CDR3 contains 15 residues. CDR3 in amino acids: CASSYSDESSYEQYF. The CDR3 region has the DNA TGTGCCAGCAGTTACTCCGATGAGAGCTCCTACGAGCAGTACTTC.

V gene TRBV12-3 or TRBV12-4 combines with J gene TRBJ2-7; unclear D gene. Between the trimmed V and J ends, which lost 3 bases and 5 bases, there was a span of 11 bases. This CDR3 is built from 13 residues. As DNA, the CDR3 is TGTGCCAGCAGTTTTATGAGGAACCACGAGCAGTACTTC. The encoded protein is CASSFMRNHEQYF.

The rearrangement links TRBV11-3 to TRBJ1-1; no reliable D call. V was clipped by 4 bases and J by 1 base, with 16 bases between them. From germline, CDR1 is SGHNT and CDR2 YENEEA. The CDR3 loop spans 16 amino acids. This CDR3 reads CASSSLTGMENTEAFF. CDR3 DNA sequence: TGTGCCAGCAGCTCATTAACCGGGATGGAGAACACTGAAGCTTTCTTT.

In DNA form, the CDR3 reads TGTGCCAGTAGGAAGACAGGGGCTAGCAATCAGCCCCAGCATTTT. Translation: CASRKTGASNQPQHF. The genes are TRBV19 and TRBJ1-5; 8 bases fit TRBD1. The CDR3 contains 15 residues. Germline V gives CDR1 LNHDA, CDR2 SQIVND (reference sequence). V shed 6 bases, J shed 0 bases, and the junction held 4 bases outside the gene matches.

J is TRBJ2-5 and V is TRBV28; possible D gene TRBD1, 5 bases. The CDR3 spans 15 residues. Germline V gene sequence: CDR1 MDHEN, CDR2 SYDVKM. V lost 3 bases and J lost 1, with 12 bases in between. CDR3 residues: CASSLASRAQETQYF. Here the CDR3 DNA reads TGTGCCAGCAGTTTGGCCTCCAGGGCCCAAGAGACCCAGTACTTC. The full variable domain, rest sourced from reference TRBV28 and TRBJ2-5, is DVKVTQSSRYLVKRTGEKVFLECVQDMDHENMFWYRQDPGLGLRLIYFSYDVKMKEKGDIPEGYSVSREKKERFSLILESASTNQTSMYLCASSLASRAQETQYFGPGTRLLVL.

There are a few counts of this clone. The gene calls are TRBV7-9 and TRBJ1-3; D perhaps matches TRBD1 (6 bases). The ends were cut back, 5 bases at V and 0 bases at J, with 17 bases in the middle. Germline V gene sequence: CDR1 SEHNR, CDR2 FQNEAQ (reference sequence). The CDR3 is made up of 17 amino acids. The CDR3 is CASSHRAQASSGNTIYF. CDR3 DNA: TGTGCCAGCAGCCACAGGGCACAGGCGAGCTCTGGAAACACCATATATTTT.

V is TRBV6-2 or TRBV6-3 and J is TRBJ2-3; 7 bases line up with TRBD2. CDR1 is MNHEY, CDR2 SVGEGT, per germline. V trimming: 7 bases; J trimming: 2 bases; junction bases outside the gene matches: 12. The CDR3 has 16 amino acids. As DNA, the CDR3 is TGTGCCAGCAACCCCGGAACTAGCGCCCCCACAGATACGCAGTATTTT. Its protein product is CASNPGTSAPTDTQYF.

The chain joins TRBV12-3 or TRBV12-4 to TRBJ2-1; 8 bases match TRBD2. The V and J ends lost 4 bases and 7 bases, in that order; junction bases with no gene match: 3. CDR3 length equals 13 residues. The CDR3 DNA reads TGTGCCAGCAGTTCTAGACTAGCGAATGAGCAGTTCTTC. It is translated as CASSSRLANEQFF.

This rearrangement joins TRBV7-6 to TRBJ2-7; either TRBD1 or TRBD2 may supply D (5 bases each). The length of the CDR3 is 13 residues. V lost 5 bases and J lost 7, with 15 bases in between. CDR1 SGHVS and CDR2 FNYEAQ come from the germline V gene. CDR3 in DNA: TGTGCCAGCAGCGAACTGGGGGTTTTTGAGCAGTACTTC. Residues: CASSELGVFEQYF.

CDR3 DNA sequence: TGTGCCAGCAGCCAACGCTACAGTCTGGACAGGGATTACGAGCAGTACTTC. Amino acid sequence: CASSQRYSLDRDYEQYF. The genes are TRBV3-1 (or the pseudogene TRBV3-2) and TRBJ2-7; 8 bases align to TRBD1. The CDR3 loop spans 17 amino acids. CDR1 LGHDT and CDR2 YNNKEL come from the germline V gene (reference sequence). Germline trimming cut 2 bases from V and 4 bases from J; bases unmatched to any gene: 13.